Listed below are T cell receptor beta chains from one sample, sequenced in a study of blood T cell repertoires in COVID-19. Assay: immunoSEQ multiplex PCR; the TCRdb copy retains only in-frame clones and omits some. The repertoire holds about 130,000 clones, with 70% to 90% as singletons. The sample comprised peripheral blood. The origin of the receptors is a man in his 70s with active COVID-19. CDR3s leave out the opening cysteine and the closing phenylalanine or tryptophan. The D gene is left open where the match is weak.

j_gene	v_gene	d_gene	CDR3aa
TRBJ1-5	TRBV4-2	-	ASSPEEGGSNQPQH
TRBJ2-5	TRBV29-1	TRBD2	SVVPGTSGKYQETQY
TRBJ2-7	TRBV11-2	-	ASSLGGGLYEQY
TRBJ2-7	TRBV6-5	TRBD1	ASSRGQTSYEQY
TRBJ2-1	TRBV5-1	TRBD2	ASSITSGKVEQF
TRBJ2-1	TRBV7-2	TRBD2	ASSATSLNEQF
TRBJ2-3	TRBV19	-	ASNNRQRAKSDTQY
TRBJ2-5	TRBV11-2	-	ASSLAGVGGTQY
TRBJ2-3	TRBV24-1	-	ATSDFSRVNTDTQY
TRBJ2-7	TRBV6-5	TRBD1	ASSFDRGLSYEQY
TRBJ1-4	TRBV30	TRBD1	AWSMTGANEKLF
TRBJ2-2	TRBV27	TRBD1	ASRHTDRDTGELF
TRBJ1-2	TRBV28	-	ASSPPTGTRNGYT
TRBJ2-6	TRBV30	TRBD2	AWRRLGGGAHSGANVLT
TRBJ1-4	TRBV10-2	-	ASSVGLTNEKLF
TRBJ2-3	TRBV3-1/TRBV3-2	TRBD2	ASSVRTVKRDKDTQY
TRBJ2-7	TRBV7-3	-	ASSLKNSYEQY
TRBJ1-4	TRBV2	TRBD1	ASSANSGQGGKLF
TRBJ1-1	TRBV2	TRBD1	ASRGQGALTEAF
TRBJ2-3	TRBV18	-	ASSPADSRTDTQY
TRBJ1-1	TRBV30	-	AWSVRRDTEAF
TRBJ2-2	TRBV24-1	-	ATSDPGPTGELF
TRBJ1-6	TRBV9	-	ASSVAPGGKESPLH
TRBJ2-3	TRBV18	TRBD2	ASSLLPSGRVADTQY
TRBJ2-2	TRBV7-3	TRBD2	ASSPRTSGSQTGELF
TRBJ2-1	TRBV6-5	TRBD2	ASRLGTSGSHEQF